A selection of T cell receptor beta chains follows, all from one sample in a study of T-cell reconstitution after alpha-beta-depleted transplantation in children. TCRdb re-called the PCR reads with MiXCR, one entry per CDR3 protein. Of roughly 670,000 distinct CDR3 sequences in the sample, around 13% are singletons; the top ten hold about 0.79%. Sample: PBMCs, taken before TCRalphabeta/CD19-depleted stem cell transplant. The receptors were sampled from a girl aged 2-9 years with congenital amegakaryocytic thrombocytopenia, due to receive a stem cell transplant. CDR3s include the opening cysteine and the closing phenylalanine or tryptophan.

length: 14; V: TRBV28; CDR3: CASDPLGSTDTQYF
length: 14; V: TRBV11-2; CDR3: CASSLDQLGSEQYF
length: 15; V: TRBV4-1; CDR3: CASSQDGPGREPQHF
length: 12; V: TRBV20-1; CDR3: CSARLTSYEQYF
length: 15; V: TRBV12-3/TRBV12-4; CDR3: CASSLRALRADTQYF
length: 14; V: TRBV12-3/TRBV12-4; CDR3: CASSLTGNGNTIYF
length: 14; V: TRBV6-1; CDR3: CASEGTTNTGELFF
length: 12; V: TRBV2; CDR3: CASIPAPNEQFF
length: 15; V: TRBV4-1; CDR3: CASSQELGPPYEQYF
length: 15; V: TRBV29-1; CDR3: CSVEDGTTNTGELFF
length: 14; V: TRBV19; CDR3: CASRSGSFAGELFF
length: 15; V: TRBV12-3/TRBV12-4; CDR3: CASASQSRNTGELFF
length: 15; V: TRBV5-1; CDR3: CASSLASGFGYGYTF
length: 15; V: TRBV25-1; CDR3: CASSVTGVDQETQYF
length: 15; V: TRBV20-1; CDR3: CSARKGNPTFNEQFF
length: 16; V: TRBV7-8; CDR3: CASSLRTGGSYNEQFF
length: 16; V: TRBV7-9; CDR3: CASSLRTSGMRETQYF
length: 15; V: TRBV20-1; CDR3: CSATDGTDSGDTQYF
length: 16; V: TRBV7-2; CDR3: CASSLAGTANNEKLFF